These T cell receptor beta chains were read from a single sample in a study of beta chain features in type 1 diabetes. Clones were sequenced by immunoSEQ multiplex PCR, and TCRdb holds only the in-frame ones, with some missing. The repertoire holds around 150,000 clones, with about 7% as singletons. The sample comprised central memory CD4+ T cells from blood. The receptor source for this set is a woman aged 25 to 39 in good health. Both conserved end residues are part of each CDR3. A D gene is named only where the DNA matches it firmly. Clone size is stated in some rows and not others, as once, few, many or a class when expanded.

clone_size j_call d_call v_call cdr3_aa cdr3_nt
few TRBJ2-5 . TRBV7-2 CASSFNPGQETQYF TGTGCCAGCAGCTTTAATCCCGGCCAAGAGACCCAGTACTTC
few TRBJ1-1 TRBD1 TRBV5-1 CASSLTGVGTEAFF TGCGCCAGCAGCTTGACAGGGGTAGGAACTGAAGCTTTCTTT
few TRBJ1-5 TRBD1 TRBV19 CASSKTGSNQPQHF TGTGCCAGTAGTAAGACAGGGAGCAATCAGCCCCAGCATTTT
. TRBJ2-3 . TRBV2 CASSPGPPGRQYF TGTGCCAGCAGCCCTGGGCCCCCCGGGAGGCAGTATTTT
few TRBJ2-2 TRBD2 TRBV7-8 CASSLLAENTGELFF TGTGCCAGCAGCTTACTAGCGGAGAACACCGGGGAGCTGTTTTTT
. TRBJ2-3 . TRBV4-3 CASSREGGGVTDTQYF TGCGCCAGCAGCCGTGAAGGAGGGGGGGTGACAGATACGCAGTATTTT
. TRBJ2-5 . TRBV7-2 CASSLATGSGETQYF TGTGCCAGCAGCTTAGCTACCGGGAGTGGTGAGACCCAGTACTTC
few TRBJ2-4 . TRBV7-8 CASSLLGENIQYF TGTGCCAGCAGCTTATTAGGGGAAAACATTCAGTACTTC
few TRBJ2-7 TRBD2 TRBV7-8 CASSLGELAVAYEQYF TGTGCCAGCAGCTTAGGGGAACTAGCGGTAGCCTACGAGCAGTACTTC
. TRBJ2-5 . TRBV10-3 CASSTDNQETQYF TGTGCCAGCAGCACAGATAACCAAGAGACCCAGTACTTC
many TRBJ2-7 . TRBV18 CASSKVGGQSSYEQYF TGTGCCAGCTCCAAGGTCGGGGGACAGAGCTCCTACGAGCAGTACTTC
. TRBJ1-1 . TRBV29-1 CSVDIQGFGNTEAFF TGCAGCGTTGACATACAGGGATTCGGTAACACTGAAGCTTTCTTT
few TRBJ2-2 . TRBV7-9 CASSLAWRAGGELFF TGTGCCAGCAGCTTAGCATGGAGGGCCGGCGGGGAGCTGTTTTTT
few TRBJ2-3 . TRBV7-3 CASSTRGPDTQYF TGTGCCAGCAGCACTAGAGGGCCAGATACGCAGTATTTT
. TRBJ2-4 . TRBV19 CASSRGQGLAKNIQYF TGTGCCAGTAGTAGGGGGCAGGGGCTAGCCAAAAACATTCAGTACTTC
. TRBJ1-1 . TRBV9 CASSLLGGNTEAFF TGTGCCAGCAGCCTCTTAGGGGGGAACACTGAAGCTTTCTTT
few TRBJ2-1 TRBD1 TRBV18 CASSPRDRVHEQFF TGTGCCAGCTCACCCCGGGACAGGGTGCATGAGCAGTTCTTC
few TRBJ2-1 TRBD1 TRBV11-2 CASSSSGTGVREQFF TGTGCCAGCAGCTCATCCGGGACAGGGGTCAGGGAGCAGTTCTTC
few TRBJ2-5 TRBD2 TRBV5-1 CASSPSGNGETQYF TGCGCCAGCAGTCCTAGCGGGAATGGAGAGACCCAGTACTTC
. TRBJ1-3 TRBD1 TRBV7-8 CASSSTQGISGNTIYF TGTGCCAGCAGCTCCACACAGGGGATCTCTGGAAACACCATATATTTT
. TRBJ2-1 . TRBV4-2 CASSQGASSYNEQFF TGTGCCAGCAGCCAAGGGGCCAGCTCCTACAATGAGCAGTTCTTC
. TRBJ2-7 TRBD1 TRBV27 CASSRQGAGEQYF TGTGCCAGCAGCCGACAGGGGGCAGGGGAGCAGTACTTC
. TRBJ1-5 . TRBV9 CASSVGHSSNQPQHF TGTGCCAGCAGCGTAGGACATTCTAGCAATCAGCCCCAGCATTTT
few TRBJ2-1 . TRBV5-1 CASSLGIVGGEQFF TGCGCCAGCAGTTTAGGGATAGTGGGGGGTGAGCAGTTCTTC
. TRBJ1-1 . TRBV7-2 CASSPVYDTEAFF TGTGCCAGCAGCCCGGTGTATGACACTGAAGCTTTCTTT
. TRBJ1-1 . TRBV6-1 CASGQLNTEAFF TGTGCCAGTGGACAGCTGAACACTGAAGCTTTCTTT
many TRBJ2-5 TRBD2 TRBV4-3 CASSQEMGGSKKTQYF TGCGCCAGCAGCCAAGAAATGGGCGGGAGCAAGAAGACCCAGTACTTC
many TRBJ2-1 TRBD2 TRBV5-1 CASSPLAGGTYNEQFF TGCGCCAGCAGCCCCTTAGCGGGAGGAACCTACAATGAGCAGTTCTTC
few TRBJ2-7 . TRBV7-2 CASSRDRTYEQYF TGTGCCAGCAGTCGCGACAGGACCTACGAGCAGTACTTC
. TRBJ2-1 . TRBV5-1 CASSLVADNEQFF TGCGCCAGCAGCTTGGTCGCAGACAATGAGCAGTTCTTC
. TRBJ2-1 . TRBV19 CASSPGLHSGVHRQFF TGTGCCAGTAGTCCCGGACTCCACTCCGGGGTACATCGGCAGTTCTTC
. TRBJ2-5 . TRBV7-9 CASSLASGGGQETQYF TGTGCCAGCAGCTTAGCATCAGGGGGAGGCCAAGAGACCCAGTACTTC
. TRBJ2-1 TRBD2 TRBV9 CASSVAAGGYNEQFF TGTGCCAGCAGCGTAGCTGCGGGAGGGTACAATGAGCAGTTCTTC
. TRBJ2-3 TRBD2 TRBV6-1 CAISDLAGKGTDTQYF TGTGCCATCAGTGACCTAGCGGGAAAGGGTACAGATACGCAGTATTTT
. TRBJ2-5 TRBD1 TRBV28 CASSFAQGAGETQYF TGTGCCAGCAGTTTTGCCCAGGGGGCGGGAGAGACCCAGTACTTC
many TRBJ2-7 . TRBV7-2 CASSPAYEQYF TGTGCCAGCAGCCCGGCCTACGAGCAGTACTTC
few TRBJ2-1 . TRBV30 CAWTWDLSSYNEQFF TGTGCCTGGACCTGGGACTTGAGCTCCTACAATGAGCAGTTCTTC
few TRBJ2-1 . TRBV2 CASKMAEGHNEQFF TGTGCCAGCAAGATGGCGGAGGGGCACAATGAGCAGTTCTTC
few TRBJ1-1 . TRBV11-2 CASSLAALQGIYTEAFF TGTGCCAGCAGCTTAGCTGCCCTCCAGGGAATTTACACTGAAGCTTTCTTT
. TRBJ2-3 TRBD2 TRBV6-5 CASGETSGRANTQYF TGTGCCAGCGGGGAAACTAGCGGGAGGGCCAATACGCAGTATTTT
many TRBJ2-7 . TRBV28 CASSLGGHYEQYF TGTGCCAGCAGTTTGGGTGGGCACTACGAGCAGTACTTC
few TRBJ2-5 . TRBV9 CASSVWGEQETQYF TGTGCCAGCAGCGTGTGGGGAGAACAAGAGACCCAGTACTTC
few TRBJ2-2 TRBD1 TRBV7-2 CASSQDRGRGELFF TGTGCCAGCAGCCAGGACAGGGGGCGCGGGGAGCTGTTTTTT
few TRBJ2-7 . TRBV18 CASSPSSSDLSYEQYF TGTGCCAGCTCACCGTCCTCTAGCGATCTCTCCTACGAGCAGTACTTC
. TRBJ1-1 . TRBV2 CASSPFLGGTTEAFF TGTGCCAGCAGTCCTTTTTTGGGGGGGACCACTGAAGCTTTCTTT
many TRBJ1-5 TRBD1 TRBV2 CATMLNRDSNQPQHF TGTGCCACCATGCTAAACCGGGACAGTAATCAGCCCCAGCATTTT
. TRBJ2-5 TRBD2 TRBV7-2 CASSSPSGRARETQYF TGTGCCAGCAGCTCACCGAGCGGGAGGGCCCGAGAGACCCAGTACTTC
. TRBJ1-5 . TRBV2 CASSENSGDHQPQHF TGTGCCAGCAGTGAAAACAGCGGGGACCATCAGCCCCAGCATTTT
many TRBJ2-7 . TRBV20-1 CSAAIQWEQYF TGCAGTGCCGCAATCCAGTGGGAGCAGTACTTC
. TRBJ2-1 TRBD2 TRBV9 CASSLTSGAGNEQFF TGTGCCAGCAGCCTGACTAGCGGGGCGGGGAATGAGCAGTTCTTC
. TRBJ2-1 . TRBV4-2 CASSLQKTEQFF TGTGCCAGCAGCTTACAGAAAACTGAGCAGTTCTTC
. TRBJ2-1 TRBD2 TRBV30 CAWSPFHTGGWVNEQFF TGTGCCTGGAGCCCCTTCCACACGGGAGGGTGGGTGAATGAGCAGTTCTTC
. TRBJ2-7 . TRBV7-8 CASSRDWRSQQYF TGTGCCAGCAGCCGGGACTGGCGGAGCCAGCAGTACTTC
. TRBJ1-4 TRBD1 TRBV2 CASSRQGASSEKLFF TGTGCCAGCAGCCGACAGGGGGCGTCTTCTGAAAAACTGTTTTTT
few TRBJ1-2 TRBD1 TRBV7-3 CASSLDRANYGYTF TGTGCCAGCAGCTTGGACAGGGCAAACTATGGCTACACCTTC